This T cell receptor beta chain is drawn from a study of CD8+ T cells in alopecia areata. Study-level results: Tofacitinib significantly brought down scalp clonality and expanded CD8+ clones among top 100.

The treatment denotes: oral pan-JAK inhibitor, 5-10 mg twice daily. The CDR3 contains 11 residues. Germline assignment: CDR1 SQVTM and CDR2 ANQGSEA. Trimming removed 4 bases at V and 4 bases at J, with 6 bases between. Extracted RNA was reverse transcribed into cDNA, the sequencing template. The assay was immunoSEQ multiplex PCR, and TCRdb's table has in-frame clones only and misses some. In the table there are 150,000 to 200,000 clones, about three fifths of which are singletons. This clone was seen only a few times. No antigen is known for it. Other nucleotide sequences from this sample produce the same CDR3.

This receptor was taken from a human donor with alopecia areata. The chain combines TRBV29-1 with TRBJ2-3; the D is unclear. Sample: CD4+ T cells sorted from blood, taken at week 24, from a patient treated with tofacitinib. The CDR3 DNA sequence: TGCAGCGTTGTTGGGGCAGATACGCAGTATTTT. Its protein product is CSVVGADTQYF.